This T cell receptor beta chain was observed in a study of long-term antiretroviral therapy in people with HIV. Investigators performed immunoSEQ version v3.0 at survey level. Generated by immunoSEQ multiplex PCR, the TCRdb table keeps only in-frame clones and is missing some. The sample holds about 29,000 clones; roughly four fifths are singletons and the top ten take 14%. About this clone itself: What it binds is unknown.

Study-level results: Comparison with controls showed narrower CDR3 length ranges in HIV repertoires.

Unmatched junction bases numbered 5, after V lost 4 bases and J lost 5 bases. CDR3 length equals 14 residues. Germline assignment: CDR1 SGDLS and CDR2 YYNGEE. The chain carries TRBV9 and TRBJ1-1; 10 bases map to TRBD1. Here the sequenced sample was unsorted PBMCs, taken 2.9 years after starting antiretroviral therapy. The sequence derives from a man in his fifties or sixties with HIV. CDR3 nucleotide sequence: TGTGCCAGCAGCAAGGGACAGGGGCATACTGAAGCTTTCTTT. Encoded protein: CASSKGQGHTEAFF. The variable domain in full, with the rest retrieved from reference TRBV9 and TRBJ1-1, is DSGVTQTPKHLITATGQRVTLRCSPRSGDLSVYWYQQSLDQGLQFLIQYYNGEERAKGNILERFSAQQFPDLHSELNLSSLELGDSALYFCASSKGQGHTEAFFGQGTRLTVV.